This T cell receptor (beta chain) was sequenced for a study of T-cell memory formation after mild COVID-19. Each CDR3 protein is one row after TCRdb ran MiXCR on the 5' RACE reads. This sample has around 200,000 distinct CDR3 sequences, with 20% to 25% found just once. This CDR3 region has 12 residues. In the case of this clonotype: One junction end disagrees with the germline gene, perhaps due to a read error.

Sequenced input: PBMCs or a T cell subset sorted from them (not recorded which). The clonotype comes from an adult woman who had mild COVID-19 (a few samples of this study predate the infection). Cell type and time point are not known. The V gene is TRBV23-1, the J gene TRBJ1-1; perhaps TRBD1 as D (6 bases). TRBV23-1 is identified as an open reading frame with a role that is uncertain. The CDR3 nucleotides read TGCGCCAGCAGTCAAGGGGGGGGCCACCGGATATTT. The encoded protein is CASSQGGGHRIF.